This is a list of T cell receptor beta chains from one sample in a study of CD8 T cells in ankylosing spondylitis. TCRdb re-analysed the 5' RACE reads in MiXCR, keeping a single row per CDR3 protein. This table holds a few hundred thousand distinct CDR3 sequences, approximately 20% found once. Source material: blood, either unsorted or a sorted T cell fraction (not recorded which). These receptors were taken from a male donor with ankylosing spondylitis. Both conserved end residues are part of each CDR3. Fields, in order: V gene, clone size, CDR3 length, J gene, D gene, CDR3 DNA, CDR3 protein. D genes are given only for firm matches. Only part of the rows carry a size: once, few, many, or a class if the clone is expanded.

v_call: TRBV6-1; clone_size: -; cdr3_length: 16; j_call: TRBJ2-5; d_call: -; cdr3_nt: TGTGCCAGCAGTAAGAACAGGGCGGGGTACCAAGAGACCCAGTACTTC; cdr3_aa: CASSKNRAGYQETQYF
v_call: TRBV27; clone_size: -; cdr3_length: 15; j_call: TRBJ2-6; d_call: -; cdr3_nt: TGTGCCAGCAAGAGGGCGAGCTCTGGGGCCAACGTCCTGACTTTC; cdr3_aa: CASKRASSGANVLTF
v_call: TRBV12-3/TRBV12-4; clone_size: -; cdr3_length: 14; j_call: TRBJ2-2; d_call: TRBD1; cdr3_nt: TGTGCCAGCAGCCTCGACAGGGACACCGGGGAGCTGTTTTTT; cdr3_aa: CASSLDRDTGELFF
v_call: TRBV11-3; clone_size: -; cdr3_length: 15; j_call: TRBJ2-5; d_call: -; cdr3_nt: TGTGCCAGCAGCGGGGGGGCCGGGTACCAAGAGACCCAGTACTTC; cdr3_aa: CASSGGAGYQETQYF
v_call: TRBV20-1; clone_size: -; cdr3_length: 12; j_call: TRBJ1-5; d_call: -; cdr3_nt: TGCAGTGCTCAGGGGAACAATCAGCCCCAGCATTTT; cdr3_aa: CSAQGNNQPQHF
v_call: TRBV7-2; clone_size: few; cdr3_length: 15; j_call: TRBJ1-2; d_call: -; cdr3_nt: TGTGCCAGCAGCTTAGCAGCAGGGAATGGCTATGGCTACACCTTC; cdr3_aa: CASSLAAGNGYGYTF
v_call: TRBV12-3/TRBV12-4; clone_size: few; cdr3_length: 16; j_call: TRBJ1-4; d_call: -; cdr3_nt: TGTGCCAGCAGTTTAAGATTCGGAACAACTAATGAAAAACTGTTTTTT; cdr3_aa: CASSLRFGTTNEKLFF
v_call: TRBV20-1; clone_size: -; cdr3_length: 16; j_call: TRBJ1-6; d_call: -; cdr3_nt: TGCTGTGCTCCGTTAGAAGTGAGCTCCTATAATTCACCCCTCCACTTT; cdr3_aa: CCAPLEVSSYNSPLHF
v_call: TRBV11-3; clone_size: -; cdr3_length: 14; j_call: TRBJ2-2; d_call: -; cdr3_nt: TGTGCCAGCAGCTTAGGTCAGCTCGCCGGGGAGCTGTTTTTT; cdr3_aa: CASSLGQLAGELFF
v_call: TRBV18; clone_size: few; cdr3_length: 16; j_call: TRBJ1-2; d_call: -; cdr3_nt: TGTGCCAGCTCAGACCCCGACGGATTCCTATTCTATGGCTACACCTTC; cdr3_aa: CASSDPDGFLFYGYTF
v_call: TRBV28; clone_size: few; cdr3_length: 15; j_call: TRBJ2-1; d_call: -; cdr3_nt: TGTGCCAGCAGCTCGGGGGCTAGCGGTAGGAATGAGCAGTTCTTC; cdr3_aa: CASSSGASGRNEQFF
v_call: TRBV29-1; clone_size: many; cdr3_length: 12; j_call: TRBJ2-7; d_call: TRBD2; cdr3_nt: TGCAGCGCACTAGCGAGCCCGTACGAGCAGTACTTC; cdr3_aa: CSALASPYEQYF
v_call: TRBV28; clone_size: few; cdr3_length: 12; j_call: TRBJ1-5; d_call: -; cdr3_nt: TGTGCCAGCGTGGGGGGTAATCAGCCCCAGCATTTT; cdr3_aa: CASVGGNQPQHF
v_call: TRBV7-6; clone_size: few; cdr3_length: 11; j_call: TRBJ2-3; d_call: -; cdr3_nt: TGTGCCAGCAGCTTTAGCAGTACGCAGTATTTT; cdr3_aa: CASSFSSTQYF
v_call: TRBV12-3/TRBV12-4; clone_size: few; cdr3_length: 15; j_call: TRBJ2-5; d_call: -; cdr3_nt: TGTGCCAGCAGTTTGTCGGGTCGGCAAGAGGAGACCCAGTACTTC; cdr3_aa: CASSLSGRQEETQYF
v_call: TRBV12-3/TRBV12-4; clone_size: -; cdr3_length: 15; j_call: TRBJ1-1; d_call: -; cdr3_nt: TGTGCCAGCAGTCCGGGGCAGGGGAGGGACACTGAAGCTTTCTTT; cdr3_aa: CASSPGQGRDTEAFF
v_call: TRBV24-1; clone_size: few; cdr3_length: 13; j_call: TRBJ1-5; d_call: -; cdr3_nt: TGTGCCACCAGTGACGGGTCCAATCAGCCCCAGCATTTT; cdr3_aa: CATSDGSNQPQHF
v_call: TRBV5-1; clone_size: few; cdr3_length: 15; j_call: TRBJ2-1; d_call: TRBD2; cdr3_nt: TGCGCCAGCAGCTTAGTAGCGGGAATAGAAAATGAGCAGTTCTTC; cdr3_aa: CASSLVAGIENEQFF
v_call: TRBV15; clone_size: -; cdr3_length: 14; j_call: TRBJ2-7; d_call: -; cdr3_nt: TGTGCCACCAGCACGGGGACGGTTCCCTACGAGCAGTACTTC; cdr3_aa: CATSTGTVPYEQYF
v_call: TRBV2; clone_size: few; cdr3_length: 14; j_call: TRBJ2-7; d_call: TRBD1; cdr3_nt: TGTGCCAGCAGTTGGGACAGGGGGAGCGACGAGCAGTACTTC; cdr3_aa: CASSWDRGSDEQYF
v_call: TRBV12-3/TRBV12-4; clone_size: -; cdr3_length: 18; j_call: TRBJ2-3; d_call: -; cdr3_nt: TGTGCCAGCAGTTTACGCCCCCGGGGCGGAGCGTCTACAGATACGCAGTATTTT; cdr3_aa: CASSLRPRGGASTDTQYF
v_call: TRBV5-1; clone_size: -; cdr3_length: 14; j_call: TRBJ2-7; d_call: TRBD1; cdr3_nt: TGCGCCAGCAGCTTTGACAGGGGGCTGTACGAGCAGTACTTC; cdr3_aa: CASSFDRGLYEQYF
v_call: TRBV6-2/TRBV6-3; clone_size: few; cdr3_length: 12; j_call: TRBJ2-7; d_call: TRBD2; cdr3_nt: TGTGCCAGCAAACCGGGAGGTTACGAGCAGTACTTC; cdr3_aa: CASKPGGYEQYF
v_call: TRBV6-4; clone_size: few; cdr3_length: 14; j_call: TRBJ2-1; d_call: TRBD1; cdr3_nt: TGTGCCAGCAGTATGGGACAGGCCTGGAATGAGCAGTTCTTC; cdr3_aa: CASSMGQAWNEQFF
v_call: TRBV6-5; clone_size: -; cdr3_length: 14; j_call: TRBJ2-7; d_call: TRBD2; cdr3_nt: TGTGCCAGCAGTTTCTCGGGACTATCCTACGAGCAGTACTTC; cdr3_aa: CASSFSGLSYEQYF
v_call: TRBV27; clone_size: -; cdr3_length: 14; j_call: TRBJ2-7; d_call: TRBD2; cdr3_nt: TGTGCCAGCAGTCGGCGGGAGGGCTCCTACGAGCAGTACTTC; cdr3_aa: CASSRREGSYEQYF
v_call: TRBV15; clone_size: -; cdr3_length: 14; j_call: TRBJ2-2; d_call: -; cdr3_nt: TGTGCCACCAGCTCAAGAAGGGGGATCGGGGAGCTGTTTTTT; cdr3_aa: CATSSRRGIGELFF
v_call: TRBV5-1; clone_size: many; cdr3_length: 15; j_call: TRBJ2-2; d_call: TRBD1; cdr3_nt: TGCGCCAGCAGCCCCGGGACAGGGAATACCGGGGAGCTGTTTTTT; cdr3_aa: CASSPGTGNTGELFF
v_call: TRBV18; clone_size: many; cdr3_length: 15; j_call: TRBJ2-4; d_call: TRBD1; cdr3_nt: TGTGCCAGCTCACCGCCGGGACAGGCCAGAAACATTCAGTACTTC; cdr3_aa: CASSPPGQARNIQYF
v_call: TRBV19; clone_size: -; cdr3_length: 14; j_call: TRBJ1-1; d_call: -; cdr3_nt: TGTGCCAGTAGTGTCCCGGGGGGGGACACTGAAGCTTTCTTT; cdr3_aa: CASSVPGGDTEAFF
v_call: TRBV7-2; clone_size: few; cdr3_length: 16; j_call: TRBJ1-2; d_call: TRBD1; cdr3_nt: TGTGCCAGCAGCCCCGCTGGGACAGGATCAAACTATGGCTACACCTTC; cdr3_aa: CASSPAGTGSNYGYTF
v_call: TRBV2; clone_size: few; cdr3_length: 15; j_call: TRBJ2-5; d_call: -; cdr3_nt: TGTGCCAGCAGTGGGGGGACTGGCGGCCAAGAGACCCAGTACTTC; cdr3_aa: CASSGGTGGQETQYF
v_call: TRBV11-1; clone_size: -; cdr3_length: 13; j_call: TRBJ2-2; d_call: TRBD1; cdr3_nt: TGTGCCAGCAGCGCACAGGGGCCCGGGGAGCTGTTTTTT; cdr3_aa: CASSAQGPGELFF
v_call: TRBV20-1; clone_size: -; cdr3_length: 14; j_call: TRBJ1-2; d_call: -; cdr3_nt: TGCAGTGCTAGAGATCGGGGGGTAGGGGATGGCTACACCTTC; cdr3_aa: CSARDRGVGDGYTF
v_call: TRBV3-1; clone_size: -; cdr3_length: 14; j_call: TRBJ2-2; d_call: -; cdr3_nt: TGTGCCAGCAGCCTAATTGAGGGGACCGGGGAGCTGTTTTTT; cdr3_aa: CASSLIEGTGELFF
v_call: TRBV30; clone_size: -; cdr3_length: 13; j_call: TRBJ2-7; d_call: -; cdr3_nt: TGTGCCTGGAGCAGGGGCCCTCTTCTAGAGCAGTACTTC; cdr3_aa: CAWSRGPLLEQYF
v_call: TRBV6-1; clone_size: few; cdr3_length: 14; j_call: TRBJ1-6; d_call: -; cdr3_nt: TGTGCCAGCTTCAGCGACATTTTTAATTCACCCCTCCACTTT; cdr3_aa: CASFSDIFNSPLHF
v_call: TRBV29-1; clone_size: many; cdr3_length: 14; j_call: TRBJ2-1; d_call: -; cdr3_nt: TGCAGCGTCCTCCCAGGGTGGTCCTACAATGAGCAGTTCTTC; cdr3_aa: CSVLPGWSYNEQFF
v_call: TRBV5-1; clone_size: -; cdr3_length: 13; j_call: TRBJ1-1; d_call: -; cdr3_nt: TGCGCCAGCAGCACATACAGGTCTGGGGAAGCTTTCTTT; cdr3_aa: CASSTYRSGEAFF
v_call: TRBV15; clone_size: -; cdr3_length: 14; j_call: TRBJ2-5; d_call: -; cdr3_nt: TGTGCCACCAGCAGAGCCCGGCGGGAAGAGACCCAGTACTTC; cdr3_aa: CATSRARREETQYF
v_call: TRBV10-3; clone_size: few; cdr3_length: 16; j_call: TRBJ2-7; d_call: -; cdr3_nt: TGTGCCATCAGTCCAACCCGAGGGGACGGAACAGGCGAGCAGTACTTC; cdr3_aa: CAISPTRGDGTGEQYF
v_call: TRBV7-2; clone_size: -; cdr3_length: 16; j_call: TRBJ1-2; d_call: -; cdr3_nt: TGTGCCAGCAGCTCGTCCGGGACCTCTTCTAACTATGGCTACACCTTC; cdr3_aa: CASSSSGTSSNYGYTF
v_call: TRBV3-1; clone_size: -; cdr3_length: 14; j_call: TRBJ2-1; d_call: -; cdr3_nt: TGTGCCAGCAGCCCACCCGGTGGGGTCAATGAGCAGTTCTTC; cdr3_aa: CASSPPGGVNEQFF
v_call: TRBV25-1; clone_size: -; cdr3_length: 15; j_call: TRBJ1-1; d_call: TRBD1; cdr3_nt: TGTGCCAGCAGTGCTCTAGGGACAGGGAACACTGAAGCTTTCTTT; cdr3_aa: CASSALGTGNTEAFF
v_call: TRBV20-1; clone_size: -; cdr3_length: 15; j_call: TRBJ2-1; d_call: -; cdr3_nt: TGCAGTGCTAGTGGCCGGGACTTTTCCTACAATGAGCAGTTCTTC; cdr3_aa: CSASGRDFSYNEQFF
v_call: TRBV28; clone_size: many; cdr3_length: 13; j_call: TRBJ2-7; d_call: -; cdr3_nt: TGTGCCAGCAGTTTAATCAGAACCTACGAGCAGTACTTC; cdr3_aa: CASSLIRTYEQYF
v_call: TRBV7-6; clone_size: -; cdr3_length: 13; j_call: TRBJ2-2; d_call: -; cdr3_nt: TGTGCCAGCAGCTTAGGGGGACGAGGGGAGCTGTTTTTT; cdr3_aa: CASSLGGRGELFF
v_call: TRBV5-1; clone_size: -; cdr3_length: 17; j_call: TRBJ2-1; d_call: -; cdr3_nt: TGCGCCAGCAGCCCGAACTGGGTGAGCGGGCCCTACAATGAGCAGTTCTTC; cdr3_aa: CASSPNWVSGPYNEQFF
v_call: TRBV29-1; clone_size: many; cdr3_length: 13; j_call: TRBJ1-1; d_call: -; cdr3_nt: TGCAGCGTTGGAGAAGGCGCAGGCACTGAAGCTTTCTTT; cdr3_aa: CSVGEGAGTEAFF
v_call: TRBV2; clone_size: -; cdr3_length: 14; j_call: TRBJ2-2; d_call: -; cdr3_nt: TGTGCCAGCAGCCCTGGACGGAGCACCGGGGAGCTGTTTTTT; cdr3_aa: CASSPGRSTGELFF
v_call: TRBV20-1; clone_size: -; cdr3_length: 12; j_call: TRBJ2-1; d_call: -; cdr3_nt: TGCAGTGCTCCACAGGGTTGGAATGAGCAGTTCTTC; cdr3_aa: CSAPQGWNEQFF
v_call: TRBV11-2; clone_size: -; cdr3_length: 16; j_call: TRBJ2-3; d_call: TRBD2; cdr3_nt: TGTGCCAGCAGCTCAAACCTAGCGGGAATTACAGATACGCAGTATTTT; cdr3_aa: CASSSNLAGITDTQYF
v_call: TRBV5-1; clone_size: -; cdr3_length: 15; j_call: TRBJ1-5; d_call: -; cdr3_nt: TGCGCCAGCAGCCCGGCAGGGACGGGCAATCAGCCCCAGCATTTT; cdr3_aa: CASSPAGTGNQPQHF
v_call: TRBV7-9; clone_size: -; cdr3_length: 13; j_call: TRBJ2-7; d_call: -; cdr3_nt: TGTGCCAGCAACCCTGCCAGCTCCTACGAGCAGTACTTC; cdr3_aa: CASNPASSYEQYF
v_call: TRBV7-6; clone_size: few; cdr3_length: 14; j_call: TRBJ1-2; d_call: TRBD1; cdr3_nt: TGTGCCAGCAGCTTAGGGACAGGTGACTATGGCTACACCTTC; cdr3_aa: CASSLGTGDYGYTF
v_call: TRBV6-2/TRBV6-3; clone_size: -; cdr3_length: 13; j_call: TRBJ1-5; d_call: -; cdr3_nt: TGTGCCAGCAGTTACGGTAGCAATCAGCCCCAGCATTTT; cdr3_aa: CASSYGSNQPQHF
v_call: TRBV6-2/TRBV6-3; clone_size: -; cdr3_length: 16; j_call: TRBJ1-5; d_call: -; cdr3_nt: TGTGCCAGCAGTTTGGGACGGGTGAATAGCAATCAGCCCCAGCATTTT; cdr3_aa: CASSLGRVNSNQPQHF
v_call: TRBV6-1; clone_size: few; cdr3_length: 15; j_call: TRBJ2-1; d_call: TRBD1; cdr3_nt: TGTGCCAGCAGTACAACAGGGGGATTGAGCAATGAGCAGTTCTTC; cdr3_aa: CASSTTGGLSNEQFF